Sequencing of this T cell receptor beta chain was carried out in a study of cytomegalovirus exposure and HLA in healthy donors. Study-wide results and caveats: Information on immune exposure was restricted to one variable (CMV serostatus). Researchers reported that a few CMV-associated chains were confirmed in vitro as CMV antigen-specific.

As concerns this clone: Its cognate antigen is unknown.

The CDR3 has 15 residues. Trimming left V 1 base short and J 5 bases short, with 12 bases between. Germline-derived CDR1 and CDR2 are LGHNA and YSLEER. The PCR used 60 Vbeta and 13 Jbeta primers. Measured with immunoSEQ multiplex PCR; TCRdb has only the in-frame clones, and not every one. The sample lists around 94,000 clones; around 85% were seen once. The chain links TRBV4-3 to TRBJ1-5, with D perhaps matching TRBD1 (6 bases). Sequencing was carried out using PBMCs. The clonotype comes from a man younger than 35 in good health and CMV-seronegative. The CDR3 DNA sequence: TGCGCCAGCAGCCAAGGGGGCAGGGGTGATCAGCCCCAGCATTTT. It encodes CASSQGGRGDQPQHF.